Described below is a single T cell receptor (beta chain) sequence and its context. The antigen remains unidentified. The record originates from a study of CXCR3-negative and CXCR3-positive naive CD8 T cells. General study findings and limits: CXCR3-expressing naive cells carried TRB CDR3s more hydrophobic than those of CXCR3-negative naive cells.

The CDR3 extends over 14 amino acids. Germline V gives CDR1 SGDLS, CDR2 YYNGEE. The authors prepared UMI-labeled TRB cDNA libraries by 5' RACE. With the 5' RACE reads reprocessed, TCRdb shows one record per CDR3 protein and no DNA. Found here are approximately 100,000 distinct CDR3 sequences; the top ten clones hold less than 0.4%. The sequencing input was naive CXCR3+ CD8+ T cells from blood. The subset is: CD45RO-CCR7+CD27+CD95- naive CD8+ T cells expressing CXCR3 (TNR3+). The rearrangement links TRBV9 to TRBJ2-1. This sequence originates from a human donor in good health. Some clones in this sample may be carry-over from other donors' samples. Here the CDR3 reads CASSASDGYNEQLF.